The sequence of this T cell receptor beta chain was determined in a study of early T cells in non-severe SARS-CoV-2 infection (dated by TCRdb to the early 2020s). Study-wide context: TCR sequencing used bulk RNA from unsorted whole blood, so alpha and beta chains could not be paired. What the study reported, not specific to this receptor: Matching against VDJdb was skewed toward anti-spike CD8 responses, likely underestimated virus-specific expansions, and missed private and CD4 specificities.

The germline V gene gives CDR1 as MNHEY and CDR2 as SVGAGI. A distance of 10 bases separates the germline ends of V and J, which lose 10 bases and 3 bases respectively. The CDR3 runs 11 residues from the cysteine to the phenylalanine. CDR3 DNA is the only sequence kept; it has 33 bases, read in frame from the first base. The library came from 5' RACE. TCRdb names NextSeq 500 as the instrument used. The TCR library protocol attached unique molecular identifiers to individual cDNA molecules to correct for sequencing error and PCR bias. Sequencing covered both TCR alpha and beta chains, and within each sample the abundances of alpha and beta sequences were tightly co-correlated. The study's processing was this. V gene, J gene and CDR3 annotation of TCR sequences was performed with Decombinator V4. TCRs were defined as expanded if a significant change between any two time points was detected under a Poisson model with p below 0.0001. Abundances of TCRs were expressed as counts per million after normalisation to the total number of TCRs sequenced in each sample. MAIT TCRs were defined by TRAV1-2 paired with TRAJ12, TRAJ20 or TRAJ33, and iNKT TCRs by TRAV10 paired with TRAJ18. VDJdb, accessed on 1 November 2021, was searched for TCRs annotated for CMV, EBV and SARS-CoV-2, and TCRs annotated for more than one antigen were excluded. In TCRdb, the public reads were trimmed at Q25 with fastp and aligned with MiXCR, with productive beta chains retained. Each entry merges the rows of one CDR3 protein and shows their most common DNA and genes. TCRdb, not the original authors, processed these V and J calls. The sample has around 44,000 distinct CDR3 sequences on record, roughly 9.8% of them singletons. Together, the top ten hold roughly 8.3% of the sample.

This clonotype was seen only a few times. There is no known antigen for this receptor. No quality values exist for individual bases; no much larger clone is one base distant. A case-control design nested within a healthcare worker cohort in London, UK, was used, with weekly nasopharyngeal swab PCR tests and blood sampling performed. Healthcare workers were recruited between 23 and 31 March 2020, during the week of the UK lockdown, and were followed weekly for up to roughly 15 weeks. The sequence is built from TRBV6-5 and TRBJ2-7; the D gene cannot be resolved reliably. Sequencing was performed on whole blood. The source of this sequence is an adult who was a healthcare worker with PCR-confirmed SARS-CoV-2 infection or an uninfected control (not recorded which). The CDR3 protein is CATSNYYEQYF. The nucleotides read TGTGCCACCTCGAATTACTACGAGCAGTACTTC.